This T cell receptor (beta chain) was profiled in a study of cytomegalovirus exposure and HLA in healthy donors. Findings of the study overall: Prior analysis indicated that the majority of TCR beta V segments exhibited productivity approximately 90% or approximately 30% of the time. Researchers had no immune exposure information except CMV serostatus available. Trimming of TCR beta V- and J-genes showed a link, identified in a later analysis, to a missense DCLRE1C variant. Further analysis was carried out later, and it showed several of the most significant clusters appearing linked to common viral pathogens.

The CDR3 runs to 14 residues. Germline CDR1 and CDR2: MNHEY and SMNVEV (reference sequence). Unmatched junction bases numbered 3, after V lost 7 bases and J lost 7 bases. Of note for this clone: Its antigen is still unknown.

Use of 60 Vbeta and 13 Jbeta primers characterized the PCR. Assay: immunoSEQ multiplex PCR; the TCRdb copy retains only in-frame clones and omits some. Of about 150,000 clones in the sample, 76% are singletons; the top ten hold roughly 1.8%. Material for sequencing was PBMCs. The TCR sequence derives from a female donor in good health and CMV-seropositive. The rearrangement links TRBV27 to TRBJ2-1, with 14 bases that match TRBD2. CDR3 bases: TGTGCCAGCAAGAGGACTAGCGGGAGGAATGAGCAGTTCTTC. Encoded protein: CASKRTSGRNEQFF.